Below are 9 T cell receptor beta chains sequenced from a single sample in a study of T-cell reconstitution after alpha-beta-depleted transplantation in children. As it was prepared, the TCRbeta library received unique molecular identifiers. From the PCR reads, TCRdb called clonotypes with MiXCR, one entry per CDR3 protein. The sample has approximately 510,000 distinct CDR3 sequences, roughly 18% seen once; the top ten hold 3.3%. Sequencing was performed on PBMCs from the stem cell graft donor, taken from the stem cell graft. The receptors derive from a human donor who donated a stem cell graft to a child with acute lymphoblastic leukemia.

This clonotype was seen only a few times. The V and J genes are TRBV4-1 and TRBJ1-2; TRBD1 aligns across 8 bases. CDR1 and CDR2 (germline): MGHRA, YSYEKL. J was trimmed by 5 bases and V by 0 bases; bases with no gene match: 5. This CDR3 has 15 residues. Here the CDR3 reads CASSQDRGPRYGYTF. The CDR3 region has the DNA TGCGCCAGCAGCCAAGACAGGGGGCCAAGGTATGGCTACACCTTC.

This clonotype turned up a few times. The rearrangement uses TRBV27 and TRBJ2-7; possible D gene TRBD2, 6 bases. Trimming removed 0 bases from V and 3 bases from J, with 9 bases in between. The CDR3 loop spans 14 amino acids. Germline-derived CDR1 and CDR2 are MNHEY and SMNVEV (reference sequence). The DNA for the CDR3 is TGTGCCAGCAGTTTATCATCCGGGGGCTACGAGCAGTACTTC. It encodes CASSLSSGGYEQYF.

The chain couples TRBV20-1 to TRBJ2-7; tentatively, D is TRBD2 (5 bases). CDR3 size: 15 residues. Trimming cost V 1 base and J 2 bases, with 15 bases left between them. From germline, CDR1 is DFQATT and CDR2 SNEGSKA (reference sequence). CDR3 sequence (DNA): TGCAGTGCTAGAGTAGCGCCGAAGTTGGCCTACGAGCAGTACTTC. Its protein product is CSARVAPKLAYEQYF.

The V call is TRBV15, the J call TRBJ1-2; 8 nucleotides align to TRBD1. The CDR3 consists of 14 residues. CDR1 is LNHNV, CDR2 YYDKDF, per germline (reference sequence). V lost 6 bases, J lost 5 bases, and 8 bases stayed unmatched. CDR3 in DNA: TGTGCCACCAGTGCTCGACAGGGGACTTATGGCTACACCTTC. Translating gives CATSARQGTYGYTF.

This clonotype has just a few counts. The genes are TRBV6-1 and TRBJ1-1; weak D call: TRBD1 (6 bases). Germline CDR1 reads MNHNS; CDR2 reads SASEGT. This CDR3 contains 15 residues. V shed 6 bases and J shed 3 bases, with 17 bases lying between them. The CDR3 sequence is CASRPTGMKDTEAFF. CDR3 in DNA: TGTGCCAGCAGGCCAACAGGGATGAAGGACACTGAAGCTTTCTTT.

The gene calls are TRBV12-3 or TRBV12-4 and TRBJ2-7; D gene ambiguous. Trimming took 1 base from V and 2 from J, leaving 21 bases between them. CDR3 length: 18 residues. The CDR3 sequence: CASSLEGPFRTLTYEQYF. The CDR3 coding sequence is TGTGCCAGCAGTTTAGAGGGCCCTTTCCGGACGCTTACCTACGAGCAGTACTTC.

This chain joins TRBV12-3 or TRBV12-4 and TRBJ2-1; 8 nucleotides align to TRBD2. V was clipped by 8 bases and J by 9 bases; unmatched bases: 3. The CDR3 contains 11 residues. The CDR3: CASRTSSEQFF. The DNA of the CDR3 is TGTGCCAGCCGGACTAGCAGTGAGCAGTTCTTC.

The chain links TRBV29-1 to TRBJ1-2; D remains unclear. CDR1 is SQVTM and CDR2 is ANQGSEA in the germline V gene. This CDR3 region has 12 residues. V was cut by 7 bases and J by 3 bases, with 12 bases left in between. The CDR3 loop is CSAAGSYYGYTF. For the CDR3, the DNA is TGCAGCGCGGCGGGGTCATACTATGGCTACACCTTC.

The V and J genes are TRBV6-1 and TRBJ1-2; D is unclear. CDR1 and CDR2 from the germline V gene are MNHNS and SASEGT. The CDR3 is made up of 14 amino acids. V was shortened by 1 base and J by 4 bases, with 10 bases between the two germline ends. The DNA for the CDR3 is TGTGCCAGCAGTGAAGTTTTAGGCGGCTATGGCTACACCTTC. It codes for CASSEVLGGYGYTF.